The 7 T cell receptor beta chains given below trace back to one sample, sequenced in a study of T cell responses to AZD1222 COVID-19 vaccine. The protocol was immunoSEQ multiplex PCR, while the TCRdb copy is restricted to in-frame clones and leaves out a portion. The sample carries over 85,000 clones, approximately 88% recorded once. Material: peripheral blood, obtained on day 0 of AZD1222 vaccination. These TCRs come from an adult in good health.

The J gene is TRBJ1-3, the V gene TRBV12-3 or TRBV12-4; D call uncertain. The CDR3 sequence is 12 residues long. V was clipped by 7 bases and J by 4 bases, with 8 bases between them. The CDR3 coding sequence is TGTGCCAGCACCTATTCGGGAAACACCATATATTTT. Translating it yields CASTYSGNTIYF.

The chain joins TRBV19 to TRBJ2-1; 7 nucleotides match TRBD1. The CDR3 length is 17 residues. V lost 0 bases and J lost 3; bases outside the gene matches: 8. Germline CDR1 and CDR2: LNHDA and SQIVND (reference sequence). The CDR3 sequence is CASSIDIGTANYNEQFF. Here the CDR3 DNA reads TGTGCCAGTAGTATAGATATTGGGACAGCAAACTACAATGAGCAGTTCTTC.

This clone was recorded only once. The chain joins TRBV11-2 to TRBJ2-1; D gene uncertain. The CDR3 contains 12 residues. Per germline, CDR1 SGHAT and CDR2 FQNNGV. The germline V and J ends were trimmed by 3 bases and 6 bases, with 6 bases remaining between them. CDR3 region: CASSLHPNEQFF. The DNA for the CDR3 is TGTGCCAGCAGCTTGCATCCCAATGAGCAGTTCTTC. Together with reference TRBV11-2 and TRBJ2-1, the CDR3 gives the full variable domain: EAGVAQSPRYKIIEKRQSVAFWCNPISGHATLYWYQQILGQGPKLLIQFQNNGVVDDSQLPKDRFSAERLKGVDSTLKIQPAKLEDSAVYLCASSLHPNEQFFGPGTRLTVL.

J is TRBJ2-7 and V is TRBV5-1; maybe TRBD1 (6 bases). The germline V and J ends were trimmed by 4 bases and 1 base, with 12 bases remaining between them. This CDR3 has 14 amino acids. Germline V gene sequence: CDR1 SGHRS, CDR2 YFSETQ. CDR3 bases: TGCGCCAGCAGCCTAAAAGGGGGTTCCTACGAGCAGTACTTC. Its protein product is CASSLKGGSYEQYF.

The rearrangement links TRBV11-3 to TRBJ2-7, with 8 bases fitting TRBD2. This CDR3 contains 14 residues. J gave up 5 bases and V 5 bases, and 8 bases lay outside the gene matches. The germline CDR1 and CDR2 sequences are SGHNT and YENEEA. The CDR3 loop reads CASSPRGGHDEQYF. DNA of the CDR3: TGTGCCAGCAGCCCCCGGGGGGGGCATGACGAGCAGTACTTC.

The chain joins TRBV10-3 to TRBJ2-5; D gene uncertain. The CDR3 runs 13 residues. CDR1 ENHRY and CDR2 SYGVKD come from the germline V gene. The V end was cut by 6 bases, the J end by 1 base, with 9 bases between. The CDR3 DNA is TGTGCCATCAGGGACGGAGCCCAAGAGACCCAGTACTTC. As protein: CAIRDGAQETQYF.

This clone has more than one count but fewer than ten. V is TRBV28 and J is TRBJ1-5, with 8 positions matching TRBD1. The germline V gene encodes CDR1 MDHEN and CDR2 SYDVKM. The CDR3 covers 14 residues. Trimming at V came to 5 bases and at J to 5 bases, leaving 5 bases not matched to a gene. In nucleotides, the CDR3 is TGTGCCAGCAGTCTAAGGACAGGGCATCAGCCCCAGCATTTT. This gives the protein CASSLRTGHQPQHF.